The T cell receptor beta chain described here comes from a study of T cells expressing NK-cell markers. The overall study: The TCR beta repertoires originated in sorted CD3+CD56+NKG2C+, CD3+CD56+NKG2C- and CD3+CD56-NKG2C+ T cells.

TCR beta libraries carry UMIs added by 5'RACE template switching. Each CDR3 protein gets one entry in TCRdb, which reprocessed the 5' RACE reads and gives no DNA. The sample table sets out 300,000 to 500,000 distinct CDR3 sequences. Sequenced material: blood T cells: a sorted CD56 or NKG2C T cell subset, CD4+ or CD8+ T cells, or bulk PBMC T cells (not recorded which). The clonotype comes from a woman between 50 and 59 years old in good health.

CDR3 sequence: CASSFMLGGQNGGELFF. This chain uses TRBV12-3 or TRBV12-4 with TRBJ2-2; TCRdb indicates TRBD1, and absent DNA this call remains unverified. The CDR3 is 17 amino acids.